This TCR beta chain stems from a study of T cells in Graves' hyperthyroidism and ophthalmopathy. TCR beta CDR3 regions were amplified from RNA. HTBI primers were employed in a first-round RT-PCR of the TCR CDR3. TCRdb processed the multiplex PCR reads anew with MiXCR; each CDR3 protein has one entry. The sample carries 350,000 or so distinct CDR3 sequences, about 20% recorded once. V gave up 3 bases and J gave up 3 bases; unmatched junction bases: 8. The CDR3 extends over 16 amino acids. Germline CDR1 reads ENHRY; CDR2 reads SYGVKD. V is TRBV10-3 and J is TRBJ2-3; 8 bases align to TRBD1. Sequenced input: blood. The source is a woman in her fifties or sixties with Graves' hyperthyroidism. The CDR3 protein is CAISEYDRGETDTQYF. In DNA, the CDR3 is TGTGCCATCAGTGAATATGACAGGGGTGAGACAGATACGCAGTATTTT.